The table lists the clone carrying this T cell receptor beta chain with a few counts. The antigen remains unidentified. Documented time point: peripheral blood 6 weeks after treatment start. This record comes from a study of PD-L1 blockade in urothelial cancer. Findings and limits, study-wide: Pretreatment TCR clonality in blood, when below the median, was predictive of better survival.

Every PCR received spiked-in synthetic TCR analog templates. Generated by immunoSEQ multiplex PCR, the TCRdb table keeps only in-frame clones and is missing some. The sample carries some 120,000 clones, about 89% recorded once. CDR1 is LNHDA, CDR2 SQIVND, per germline (reference sequence). The CDR3 has 12 amino acids. After removal of 7 bases from V and 8 bases from J, the junction contained 5 bases not matched to a gene. This receptor was taken from a man between 60 and 75 years old with urothelial cancer. The specimen comprised PBMCs, sampled around atezolizumab (anti-PD-L1) treatment. The rearrangement links TRBV19 to TRBJ1-2, with TRBD1 identical over 9 bases. CDR3 bases: TGTGCCAGTAACAGGGGGCGCGGAGGCTACACCTTC. This translates into CASNRGRGGYTF.